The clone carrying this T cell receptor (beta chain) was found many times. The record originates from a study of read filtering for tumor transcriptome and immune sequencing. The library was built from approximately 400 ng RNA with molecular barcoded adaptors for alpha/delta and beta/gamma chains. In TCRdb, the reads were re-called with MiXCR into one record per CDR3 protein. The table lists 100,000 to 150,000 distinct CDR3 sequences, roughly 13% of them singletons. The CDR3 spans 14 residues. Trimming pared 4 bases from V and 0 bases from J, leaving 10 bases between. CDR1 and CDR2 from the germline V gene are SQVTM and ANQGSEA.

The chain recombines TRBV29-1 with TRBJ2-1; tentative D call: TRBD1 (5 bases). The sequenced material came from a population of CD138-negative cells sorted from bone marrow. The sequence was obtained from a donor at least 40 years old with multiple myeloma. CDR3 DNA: TGCAGCGTTGTCCGTAGGGGCTCCTACAATGAGCAGTTCTTC. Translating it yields CSVVRRGSYNEQFF.